The clone carrying this T cell receptor (beta chain) was detected a few times. Sequencing used immunoSEQ multiplex PCR; TCRdb keeps in-frame clones, though not all of them. This sample has hundreds of thousands of clones; roughly 80% occur once, and the top ten carry roughly 5.3%. This sample was taken from a study of blood T cell repertoires in COVID-19. V was clipped by 3 bases and J by 4 bases, with 14 bases between them. The CDR3 covers 15 residues. The germline V gene has CDR1 SGHAT and CDR2 FQNNGV. Cohort placement rested on clinical history that participants reported themselves. The clonotype comes from a man aged 35 to 55 who had been exposed to COVID-19. Sequencing was carried out using PBMCs or T cells enriched from blood (not recorded which). The rearrangement uses TRBV11-2 and TRBJ2-3; a weak D match, TRBD1 (6 bases). CDR3 sequence: CASSFSEAGADTQYF. The DNA of the CDR3 is TGTGCCAGCAGCTTTAGCGAGGCAGGGGCAGATACGCAGTATTTT.